This T cell receptor beta chain is from a study of T cell responses to AZD1222 COVID-19 vaccine (dated by TCRdb to about 2021). About the study as a whole: TCR sequencing covered about 230 trial participants: 200 to 220 given two doses of AZD1222 and some 25 given two doses of MenACWY control vaccine. Trial participants were enrolled into age subgroups of 18-55, 56-69 and 70-plus years, which contained roughly 140, 27 and 60 TCR-sequenced participants, respectively.

The CDR3 regions of human TCRbeta chains were analyzed by immunosequencing. Turning to the authors' computational methods: TCRs in the repertoires were matched against a reference library of SARS-CoV-2-specific TCRs that had been generated with the MIRA antigen-specificity platform. Breadth was defined as the fraction of unique TCRs that were SARS-CoV-2-associated. Depth was defined as the fraction of total T cells that were SARS-CoV-2-associated. Each spike-specific TCR was assigned to its reactive spike region and to a CD4 or CD8 class using the MIRA data. Log10-transformed breadth and depth values were compared by one-way ANOVA with Sidak's multiple comparisons tests. Drawn from immuneACCESS, this table holds only the in-frame rearrangements with V and J called that TCRdb kept. Clones are partly lost; checked studies trace under half to an unresolved V gene and leave the rest unexplained. The D gene and trimming were derived from the DNA, and the V and J assignments and clone size from that table. The sample profile shows some 150,000 clones; approximately 90% of them were found once. The leading ten clones occupy roughly 4.3% of the sample.

The time point label on this specimen signifies: about 28 days (+/-7) after the second vaccine dose. Read against the paper, the sample's treatment or condition label means: meningococcal conjugate vaccine given as trial control. The vaccinee samples were drawn from two UK trials, COV001 and COV002, one of which was a single-blind randomized controlled phase 2/3 trial testing AZD1222 (ChAdOx1 nCoV-19) in healthy adults. For TCRbeta chain sequencing, PBMC samples from trial participants were taken at day 0 and at day 28 after the second dose. CDR1 and CDR2 (MDHEN, SYDVKM) derive from the germline V gene. Cut back by 5 bases and 4 bases, the V and J ends lie 13 bases apart. The CDR3 spans 14 residues, from the cysteine through the phenylalanine. This entry keeps only the CDR3 DNA: 42 bases, framed from base 1. Details on this clone: The antigen this receptor binds is unknown. No base qualities exist here, and no much larger clone lies one base off it.

General conclusions and limits of the study: Conclusions about previously exposed vaccinees were limited because only five to seven AZD1222 recipients were SARS-CoV-2 seropositive at baseline. Because no samples from the day 14 peak response were available, repertoires could be characterized only after the peak T cell response. Spike-specific TCR breadth and depth rose significantly after two AZD1222 doses compared with day 0 and with MenACWY recipients. In the small 56-69-year group, the increase in depth fell short of significance, most likely because of low power. Participants were mostly white British and included more females than males, and it was suggested by the authors that clonal diversity may have been underestimated. Vaccine-associated CD4 TCRs spanned the whole spike protein, with dominant responses in regions 160-218 and 743-854. Reportedly, close to half of the unique spike-specific TCRs recognized epitopes lying outside the regions that are mutated in the B.1.351 and B.1.1.7 variants.

This clonotype originated in an adult who received the MenACWY meningococcal vaccine as a control. The starting material was peripheral blood, obtained 28 days after the second dose of the MenACWY control vaccine. The chain employs TRBV28 and TRBJ2-3; tentative D gene TRBD1, with 6 bases matching. The CDR3: CASSQGQIPDTQYF. The sequenced DNA: TGTGCCAGCAGTCAAGGACAGATCCCAGATACGCAGTATTTT.